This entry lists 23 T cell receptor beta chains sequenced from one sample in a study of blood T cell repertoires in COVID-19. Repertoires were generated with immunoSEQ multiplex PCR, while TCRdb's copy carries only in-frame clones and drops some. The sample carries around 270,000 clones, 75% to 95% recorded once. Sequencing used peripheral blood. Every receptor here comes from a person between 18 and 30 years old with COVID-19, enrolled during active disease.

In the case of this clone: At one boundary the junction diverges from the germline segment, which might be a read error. CDR3 loop: CASSLDRDNEQFF. The CDR3 DNA follows: TGCGCCAGCAGTTTGGACAGAGATAATGAGCAGTTCTTC. The chain couples TRBV5-1 to TRBJ2-1; D perhaps matches TRBD1 (6 bases). The germline V gene encodes CDR1 SGHRS and CDR2 YFSETQ. This CDR3 spans 13 amino acids.

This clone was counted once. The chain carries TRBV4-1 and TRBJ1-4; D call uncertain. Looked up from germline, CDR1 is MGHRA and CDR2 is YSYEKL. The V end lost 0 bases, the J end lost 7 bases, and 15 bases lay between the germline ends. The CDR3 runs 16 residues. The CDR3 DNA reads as TGCGCCAGCAGCCAAGACGACTCCTGGATCGGTGAAAAACTGTTTTTT. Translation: CASSQDDSWIGEKLFF.

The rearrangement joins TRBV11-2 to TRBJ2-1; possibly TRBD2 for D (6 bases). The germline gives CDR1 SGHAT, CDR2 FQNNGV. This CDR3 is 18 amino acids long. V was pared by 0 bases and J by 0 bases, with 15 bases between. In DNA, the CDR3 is TGTGCCAGCAGCTTAGAAGGGTTTAGCGGTTCCTCCTACAATGAGCAGTTCTTC. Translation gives CASSLEGFSGSSYNEQFF.

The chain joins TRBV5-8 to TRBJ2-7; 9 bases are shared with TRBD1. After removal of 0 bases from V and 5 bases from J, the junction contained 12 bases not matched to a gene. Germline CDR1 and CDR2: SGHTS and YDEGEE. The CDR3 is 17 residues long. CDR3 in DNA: TGTGCCAGCAGCTTGGCGGGTGGTTGGACAGGGGCGGACGAGCAGTACTTC. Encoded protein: CASSLAGGWTGADEQYF. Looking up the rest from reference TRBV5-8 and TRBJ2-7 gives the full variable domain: EAGVTQSPTHLIKTRGQQATLRCSPISGHTSVYWYQQALGLGLQFLLWYDEGEERNRGNFPPRFSGRQFPNYSSELNVNALELEDSALYLCASSLAGGWTGADEQYFGPGTRLTVT.

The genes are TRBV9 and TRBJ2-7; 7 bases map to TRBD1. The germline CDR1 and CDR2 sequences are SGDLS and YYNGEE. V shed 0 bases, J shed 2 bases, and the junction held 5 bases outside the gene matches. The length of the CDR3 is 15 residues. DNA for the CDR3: TGTGCCAGCAGCGTAGGGGACAGTGCGGCCTACGAGCAGTACTTC. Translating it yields CASSVGDSAAYEQYF.

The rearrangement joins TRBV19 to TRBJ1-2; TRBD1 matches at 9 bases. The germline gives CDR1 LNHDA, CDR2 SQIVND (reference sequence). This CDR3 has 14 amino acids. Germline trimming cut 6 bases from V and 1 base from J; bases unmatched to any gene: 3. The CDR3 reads CASRGTGNNYGYTF. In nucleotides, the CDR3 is TGTGCCAGTAGAGGGACAGGGAATAACTATGGCTACACCTTC.

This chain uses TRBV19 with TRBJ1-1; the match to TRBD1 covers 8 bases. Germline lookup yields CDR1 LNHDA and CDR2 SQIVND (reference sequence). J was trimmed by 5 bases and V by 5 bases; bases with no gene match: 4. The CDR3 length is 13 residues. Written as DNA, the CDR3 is TGTGCCAGTAGTGTGGACAGGGATACTGAAGCTTTCTTT. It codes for CASSVDRDTEAFF.

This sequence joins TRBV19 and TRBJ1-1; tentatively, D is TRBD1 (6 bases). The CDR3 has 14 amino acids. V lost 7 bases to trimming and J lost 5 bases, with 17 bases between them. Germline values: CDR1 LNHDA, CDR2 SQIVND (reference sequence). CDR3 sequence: CASKAGRGGTEAFF. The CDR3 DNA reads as TGTGCCAGTAAGGCGGGCAGGGGAGGGACTGAAGCTTTCTTT. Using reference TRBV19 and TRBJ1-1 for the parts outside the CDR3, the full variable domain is DGGITQSPKYLFRKEGQNVTLSCEQNLNHDAMYWYRQDPGQGLRLIYYSQIVNDFQKGDIAEGYSVSREKKESFPLTVTSAQKNPTAFYLCASKAGRGGTEAFFGQGTRLTVV.

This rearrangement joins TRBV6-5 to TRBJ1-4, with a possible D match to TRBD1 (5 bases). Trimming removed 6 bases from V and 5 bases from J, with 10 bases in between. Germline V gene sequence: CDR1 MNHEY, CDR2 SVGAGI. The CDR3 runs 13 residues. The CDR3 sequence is CASSLQGNEKLFF. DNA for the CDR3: TGTGCCAGCAGCCTCCAGGGAAATGAAAAACTGTTTTTT.

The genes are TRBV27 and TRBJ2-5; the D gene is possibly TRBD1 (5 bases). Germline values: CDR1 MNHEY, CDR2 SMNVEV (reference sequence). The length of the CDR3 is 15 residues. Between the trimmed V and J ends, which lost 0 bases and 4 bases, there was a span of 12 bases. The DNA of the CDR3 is TGTGCCAGCAGTTTATCGGTCCTTAGGGGAGAGACCCAGTACTTC. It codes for CASSLSVLRGETQYF.

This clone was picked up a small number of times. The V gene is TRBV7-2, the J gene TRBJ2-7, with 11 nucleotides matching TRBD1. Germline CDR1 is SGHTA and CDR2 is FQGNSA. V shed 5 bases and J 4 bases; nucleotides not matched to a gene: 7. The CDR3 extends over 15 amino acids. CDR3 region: CASSRPDRGQYEQYF. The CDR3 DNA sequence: TGTGCCAGCAGCCGCCCGGACAGGGGGCAATACGAGCAGTACTTC.

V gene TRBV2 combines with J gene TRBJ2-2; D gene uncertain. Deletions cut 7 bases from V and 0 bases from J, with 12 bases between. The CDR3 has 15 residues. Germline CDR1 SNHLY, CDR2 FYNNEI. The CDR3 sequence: CASNMMGANTGELFF. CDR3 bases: TGTGCCAGCAATATGATGGGCGCGAACACCGGGGAGCTGTTTTTT.

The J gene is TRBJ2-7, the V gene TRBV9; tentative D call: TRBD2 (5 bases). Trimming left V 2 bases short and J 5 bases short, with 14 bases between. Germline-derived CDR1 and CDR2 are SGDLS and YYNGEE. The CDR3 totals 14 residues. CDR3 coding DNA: TGTGCCAGCAGCGTTGAGGGAGTGGGTAACGAGCAGTACTTC. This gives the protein CASSVEGVGNEQYF.

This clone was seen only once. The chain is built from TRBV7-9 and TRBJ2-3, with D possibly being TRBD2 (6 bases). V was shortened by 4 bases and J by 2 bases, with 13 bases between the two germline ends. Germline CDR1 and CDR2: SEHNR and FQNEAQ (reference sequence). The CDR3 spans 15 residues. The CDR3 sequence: CASSSGTVSTDTQYF. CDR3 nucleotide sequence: TGTGCCAGCAGCTCTGGGACTGTGTCCACAGATACGCAGTATTTT.

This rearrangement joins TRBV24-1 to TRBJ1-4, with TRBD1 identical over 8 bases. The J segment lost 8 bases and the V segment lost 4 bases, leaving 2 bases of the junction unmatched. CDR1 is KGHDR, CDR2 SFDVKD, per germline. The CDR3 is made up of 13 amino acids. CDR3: CATSDRTGEKLFF. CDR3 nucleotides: TGTGCCACCAGTGACCGGACAGGGGAAAAACTGTTTTTT.

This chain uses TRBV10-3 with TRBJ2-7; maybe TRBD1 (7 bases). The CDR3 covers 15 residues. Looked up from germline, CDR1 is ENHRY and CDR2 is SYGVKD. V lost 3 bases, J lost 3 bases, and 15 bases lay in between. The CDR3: CAISELEGALYEQYF. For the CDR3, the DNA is TGTGCCATCAGTGAATTGGAGGGGGCTCTCTACGAGCAGTACTTC.

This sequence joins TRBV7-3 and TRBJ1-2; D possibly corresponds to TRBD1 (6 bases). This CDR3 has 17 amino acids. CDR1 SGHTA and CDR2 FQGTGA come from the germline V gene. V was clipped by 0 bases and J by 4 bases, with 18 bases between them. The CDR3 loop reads CASSLTPMDSLVYGYTF. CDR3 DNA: TGTGCCAGCAGCTTAACACCCATGGACAGTCTCGTCTATGGCTACACCTTC.

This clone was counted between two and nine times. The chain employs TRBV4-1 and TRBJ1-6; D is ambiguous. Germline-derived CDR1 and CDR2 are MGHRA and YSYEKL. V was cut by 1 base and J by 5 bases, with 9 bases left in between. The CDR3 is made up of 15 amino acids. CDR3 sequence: CASSQGTQHNSPLHF. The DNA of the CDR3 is TGCGCCAGCAGCCAAGGCACACAGCATAATTCACCCCTCCACTTT.

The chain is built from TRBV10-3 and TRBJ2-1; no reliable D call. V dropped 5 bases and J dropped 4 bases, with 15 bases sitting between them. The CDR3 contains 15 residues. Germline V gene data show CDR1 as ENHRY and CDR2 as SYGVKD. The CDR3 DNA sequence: TGTGCCATCAGTAGAGCAGTACTATCATACAATGAGCAGTTCTTC. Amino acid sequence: CAISRAVLSYNEQFF.

The DNA of the CDR3 is TGTGCCAGCAGCCAAGCAACATCCGGCTACACCTTC. This encodes CASSQATSGYTF. This sequence joins TRBV3-1 (or the pseudogene TRBV3-2) and TRBJ1-2, with D uncertain. The CDR3 is 12 amino acids. Germline V CDR1 and CDR2: LGHDT, YNNKEL (reference sequence). The V end lost 1 base, the J end lost 8 bases, and 8 bases lay between the germline ends.

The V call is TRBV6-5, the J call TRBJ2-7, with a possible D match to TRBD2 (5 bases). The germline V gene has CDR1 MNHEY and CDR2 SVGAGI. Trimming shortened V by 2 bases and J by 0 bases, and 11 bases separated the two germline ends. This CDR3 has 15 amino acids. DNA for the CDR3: TGTGCCAGCAGTTACGGGGAAGGACTCTCCTACGAGCAGTACTTC. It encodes CASSYGEGLSYEQYF.

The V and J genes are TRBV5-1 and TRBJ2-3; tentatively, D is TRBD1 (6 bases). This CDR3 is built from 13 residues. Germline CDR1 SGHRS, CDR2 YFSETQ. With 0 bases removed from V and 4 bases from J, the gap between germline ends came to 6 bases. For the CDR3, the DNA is TGCGCCAGCAGCTTGGAGGGGGCAGATACGCAGTATTTT. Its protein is CASSLEGADTQYF.

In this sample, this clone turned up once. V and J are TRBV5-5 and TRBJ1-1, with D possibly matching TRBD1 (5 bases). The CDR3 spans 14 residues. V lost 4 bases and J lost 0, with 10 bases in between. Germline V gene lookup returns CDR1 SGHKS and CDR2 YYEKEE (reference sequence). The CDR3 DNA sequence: TGTGCCAGCAGCAAAGGAGGGGTGAACACTGAAGCTTTCTTT. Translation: CASSKGGVNTEAFF.